The rows below give T cell receptor beta chains drawn from one sample of a study of blood T cell repertoires in COVID-19. Repertoires were generated with immunoSEQ multiplex PCR, while TCRdb's copy carries only in-frame clones and drops some. The data hold some 170,000 clones, with over 80% observed a single time. The sample comprised peripheral blood. The receptor set was obtained from an elderly woman with active or convalescent COVID-19. CDR3s include the opening cysteine and the closing phenylalanine or tryptophan. The D gene is left open where the match is weak.

v_gene	d_gene	j_gene	CDR3aa
TRBV7-8	NA	TRBJ1-5	CASSQDSSNQPQHF
TRBV4-3	NA	TRBJ2-1	CASSQGSSYNEQFF
TRBV6-5	NA	TRBJ2-7	CASRTSLDGEQYF
TRBV19	TRBD1	TRBJ1-5	CATGGQGGNSNQPQHF
TRBV7-3	NA	TRBJ2-6	CASSSEAHSGANVLTF
TRBV6-6	NA	TRBJ1-5	CASSSNQPQHF
TRBV18	NA	TRBJ2-2	CASSPRGVGTGELFF
TRBV10-3	NA	TRBJ1-2	CAINVQGEFDGYTF
TRBV6-5	NA	TRBJ1-6	CASSPSGDNSPLHF
TRBV3-1/TRBV3-2	TRBD2	TRBJ2-2	CASSQAPLAGGLSYTGELFF
TRBV19	TRBD1	TRBJ2-7	CASNRGQGYSEQYF
TRBV11-3	TRBD1	TRBJ1-1	CASSRRTGNTEAFF
TRBV6-4	NA	TRBJ2-3	CASRQAGTDTQYF
TRBV5-6	TRBD2	TRBJ2-2	CASSLSGAGGTGELFF
TRBV7-9	TRBD1	TRBJ1-4	CASTIGTGNEKLFF
TRBV13	NA	TRBJ2-7	CASRPRVPYEQYF
TRBV5-1	NA	TRBJ2-3	CASNVVSGTDTQYF
TRBV5-1	NA	TRBJ1-4	CASSFTTATNEKLFF
TRBV11-2	NA	TRBJ1-5	CASSLKEGGVQTQHF
TRBV19	TRBD1	TRBJ1-3	CASRRQGNTGNTIYF
TRBV18	NA	TRBJ1-3	CASSPFGESSGNTIYF
TRBV6-2/TRBV6-3	NA	TRBJ2-1	CASSFPPEGAPYNEQFF
TRBV2	NA	TRBJ2-7	CASLSRGHSYEQYF
TRBV11-2	TRBD2	TRBJ2-7	CASSSPLVLAGETYEQYF
TRBV6-2/TRBV6-3	NA	TRBJ1-6	CASSYSRSSYNSPLHF
TRBV5-1	TRBD1	TRBJ1-2	CASSLTGDYGYTF
TRBV19	NA	TRBJ1-5	CASSISGGGMGRNQPQHF
TRBV10-3	NA	TRBJ1-5	CAISEGGTSNQPQHF
TRBV4-3	TRBD2	TRBJ2-3	CASSQERGSTDTQYF
TRBV6-1	NA	TRBJ1-5	CASSEATPRGQPQHF
TRBV30	TRBD1	TRBJ1-5	CAWVRDSYSNQPQHF
TRBV9	NA	TRBJ2-1	CASSVGAGAGYDEQFF
TRBV19	NA	TRBJ1-3	CASSPGGRNTIYF